These 25 T cell receptor beta chains came from one sample sequenced in a study of CXCR3-negative and CXCR3-positive naive CD8 T cells. Study conclusions and caveats: For CXCR3-positive naive cells, TRB CDR3s were more hydrophobic than those of CXCR3-negative naive cells.

Which antigens these TCRs recognize remains unknown. UMI-labeled 5' RACE yielded the TRB cDNA libraries. TCRdb re-called the 5' RACE reads and gives one entry per CDR3 protein, without DNA. The sample totals approximately 100,000 distinct CDR3 sequences. Sample: naive CXCR3+ CD8+ T cells from blood. Subset reported: CD45RO-CCR7+CD27+CD95- naive CD8+ T cells expressing CXCR3 (TNR3+). These receptors came from a human donor in good health. Some clones in this sample may be carry-over from other donors' samples.

This chain joins TRBV28 and TRBJ2-7. The CDR3 consists of 12 residues. Germline V lookup: CDR1 MDHEN, CDR2 SYDVKM. The CDR3 reads CASSLKIYEQYF.

This sequence joins TRBV6-1 and TRBJ1-5. There are 13 residues in the CDR3. Germline-derived CDR1 and CDR2 are MNHNS and SASEGT. The CDR3 sequence: CASSEDLAQPQHF.

The chain carries TRBV4-1 and TRBJ2-3. The CDR3 has 18 residues. In germline, CDR1 is MGHRA, CDR2 YSYEKL. CDR3 loop: CASSQKRGTAGFTDTQYF.

The rearrangement links TRBV4-1 to TRBJ2-1. This CDR3 spans 14 amino acids. CDR1 and CDR2 from the germline V gene are MGHRA and YSYEKL. CDR3 sequence reads: CASSPKEIYNEQFF.

J is TRBJ2-5 and V is TRBV23-1; TCRdb calls TRBD2, which cannot be checked without DNA. TRBV23-1 is an ORF, with its function uncertain. This CDR3 contains 14 residues. Here the CDR3 reads CASSRGLGQETQYF.

This chain uses TRBV29-1 with TRBJ2-1; there is no DNA to check the TCRdb D call of TRBD1. The CDR3 totals 15 residues. CDR1 is SQVTM, CDR2 ANQGSEA, per germline. CDR3: CSVEGSDRGSDEQFF.

CDR3 loop: CASSPPGQAPAPLHF. The chain couples TRBV9 to TRBJ1-6; with no DNA, the TCRdb D assignment of TRBD1 cannot be verified. The length of the CDR3 is 15 residues. Germline V gives CDR1 SGDLS, CDR2 YYNGEE.

The V call is TRBV28, the J call TRBJ2-5; the TRBD1 assignment by TCRdb is unverifiable without DNA. CDR1 MDHEN and CDR2 SYDVKM come from the germline V gene. There are 15 residues in the CDR3. The CDR3: CASGRRTASWETQYF.

The CDR3 here is CSARDLQGSYEQYF. V usage is TRBV20-1 and J usage is TRBJ2-7; the TRBD1 assignment by TCRdb is unverifiable without DNA. The CDR3 is made up of 14 amino acids. Per germline, CDR1 DFQATT and CDR2 SNEGSKA (reference sequence).

The rearrangement links TRBV6-6 to TRBJ2-1; TCRdb lists TRBD1, though no DNA is available to test this call. The germline V gene encodes CDR1 MNHNY and CDR2 SVGAGI (reference sequence). This CDR3 has 16 residues. The CDR3 region is CASSYSGHPLYGEQFF.

The CDR3 sequence: CASSPDVQGAGREAFF. The V gene is TRBV6-2 or TRBV6-3, the J gene TRBJ1-1; TCRdb returns TRBD1, unconfirmable since there is no DNA. Germline V gives CDR1 MNHEY, CDR2 SVGEGT. The CDR3 length is 16 residues.

This sequence joins TRBV6-4 and TRBJ2-1. CDR1 MRHNA and CDR2 SNTAGT come from the germline V gene. The CDR3 runs to 14 residues. The CDR3 loop is CASSDSGFIDEQFF.

V and J are TRBV5-6 and TRBJ2-7. Germline V gene data show CDR1 as SGHDT and CDR2 as YYEEEE. This CDR3 has 14 residues. The CDR3 region is CASSLGSLSYEQYF.

The chain combines TRBV4-3 with TRBJ2-5; without DNA, the TCRdb call of TRBD2 cannot be checked. Germline CDR1 and CDR2: LGHNA and YSLEER. This CDR3 is built from 16 residues. The CDR3 here is CASSPSLLAGEETQYF.

The chain combines TRBV12-3 or TRBV12-4 with TRBJ1-5. The CDR3 is made up of 14 amino acids. CDR3 loop: CASSSGSEDQPQHF.

The gene calls are TRBV29-1 and TRBJ2-1; lacking DNA, the TRBD2 call made by TCRdb goes unchecked. CDR1 SQVTM and CDR2 ANQGSEA come from the germline V gene. The CDR3 runs to 14 residues. CDR3 sequence: CSVAGTSVDNEQFF.

V usage is TRBV13 and J usage is TRBJ2-7; TCRdb returns TRBD2, unconfirmable since there is no DNA. The CDR3 loop spans 16 amino acids. The germline CDR1 and CDR2 sequences are PRHDT and FYEKMQ (reference sequence). CDR3 sequence: CASSTPTSGRKYEQYF.

The chain recombines TRBV6-2 or TRBV6-3 with TRBJ2-2; TCRdb outputs TRBD2, but without DNA this stays unchecked. The CDR3 spans 16 residues. In germline, CDR1 is MNHEY, CDR2 SVGEGT. This CDR3 reads CASTLLSQSNTGELFF.

This sequence joins TRBV28 and TRBJ1-1; the TCRdb D gene call, TRBD1, has no DNA to confirm it. This CDR3 region has 15 residues. Germline CDR1 reads MDHEN; CDR2 reads SYDVKM. CDR3 residues: CASSFRGTGVNEAFF.

The chain recombines TRBV2 with TRBJ2-1; TCRdb returns TRBD2, unconfirmable since there is no DNA. Germline CDR1 reads SNHLY; CDR2 reads FYNNEI. This CDR3 contains 17 residues. The CDR3 protein is CASSDPGLPAINNEQFF. The full variable domain, its missing parts supplied by reference TRBV2 and TRBJ2-1, is EPEVTQTPSHQVTQMGQEVILRCVPISNHLYFYWYRQILGQKVEFLVSFYNNEISEKSEIFDDQFSVERPDGSNFTLKIRSTKLEDSAMYFCASSDPGLPAINNEQFFGPGTRLTVL.

The chain recombines TRBV9 with TRBJ1-2. The CDR3 has 12 amino acids. Germline CDR1 reads SGDLS; CDR2 reads YYNGEE. CDR3 loop: CASSGTDYGYTF.

The chain employs TRBV29-1 and TRBJ2-2; the D call of TRBD1 rests on TCRdb alone, since no DNA is present to check it. The CDR3 length is 14 residues. The germline V gene has CDR1 SQVTM and CDR2 ANQGSEA. CDR3: CSVLSDRNTGELFF.

This chain connects TRBV3-1 to TRBJ2-5; TCRdb names TRBD2, which stays unverified in the absence of DNA. The CDR3 is made up of 15 amino acids. The V gene's germline CDR1 is LGHDT and CDR2 YNNKEL (reference sequence). CDR3 sequence reads: CASSLRDSGQETQYF.

The chain carries TRBV5-6 and TRBJ1-2; no DNA is available, so the TRBD1 call from TCRdb remains unchecked. Germline CDR1 SGHDT, CDR2 YYEEEE. This CDR3 contains 13 residues. The chain's CDR3 is CASSLVTGDGYTF.

The gene calls are TRBV4-1 and TRBJ2-7; TCRdb gives TRBD1 as the D gene, but with no DNA this cannot be confirmed. Germline CDR1 and CDR2: MGHRA and YSYEKL. This CDR3 region has 15 residues. The CDR3 reads CDSSRGQEWPYEQYF.